This T cell receptor (beta chain) was identified during a study of shared clonotypes between healthy human individuals. From germline, CDR1 is SEHNR and CDR2 FQNEAQ (reference sequence). The CDR3 totals 12 residues. Trimming removed 1 base at V and 5 bases at J, with 5 bases between. In replicate PCRs of sorted subsets, roughly 210 ng DNA, some 28,000 T cell genomes, was used. Method: immunoSEQ multiplex PCR; TCRdb's copy keeps in-frame clones and lacks some. Of a few hundred thousand clones listed, roughly 84% are singletons. This clone was observed once. This sample also contains other DNA sequences that code for the same CDR3.

This receptor was identified in a young man in good health. The sample was memory CD8+ T cells sorted from blood. Subset given: CD45RO+ cells pooled with CCR7-negative TemRA cells. V and J are TRBV7-9 and TRBJ1-2; no clear D gene. CDR3 loop: CASSLDGYGYTF. The CDR3 nucleotides are TGTGCCAGCAGCTTAGACGGTTATGGCTACACCTTC.